The entry that follows covers one T cell receptor (beta chain) sequence. This sample is part of a study of T cell changes during pregnancy in multiple sclerosis. TCRdb keeps only in-frame clones here, not all; method: immunoSEQ multiplex PCR. The sample lists roughly 22,000 clones; roughly 91% were seen once. V was pared by 5 bases and J by 3 bases, with 17 bases between. Per the germline V gene, CDR1 is SGHAT and CDR2 is FQNNGV. This CDR3 contains 16 residues. The receptor was isolated from a female donor in good health, enrolled as a control in a pregnancy study. The chain couples TRBV11-2 to TRBJ1-3; D is undetermined. Specimen: CD4+ T cells from peripheral blood mononuclear cells, collected in the first trimester of pregnancy. CDR3 region: CASSPVGGGFGNTIYF. The CDR3 nucleotides read TGTGCCAGCAGCCCTGTCGGTGGCGGGTTTGGAAACACCATATATTTT.